A selection of T cell receptor beta chains follows, all from one sample in a study of neoadjuvant anti-PD-1 for oral cavity cancer. Profiled with immunoSEQ multiplex PCR; TCRdb holds only in-frame clones, not every one. The sample consists of about 15,000 clones, 62% of them appearing once. The specimen comprised PBMCs, sampled before nivolumab (anti-PD-1) treatment. These receptors all stem from a person between 40 and 85 years old with oral cavity squamous cell carcinoma. The CDR3 runs from the conserved cysteine through the conserved F or W. The order of the fields is clone size, D gene, V gene, J gene, CDR3 DNA, CDR3 protein. D genes are given only for firm matches. Rows give clone size only sometimes, using once, few, many, or a class for an expanded clone.

once	TRBD1	TRBV4-1	TRBJ1-2	TGCGCCAGCAGCCAATTCGTAACAGGGGCTTACGGCTACACCTTC	CASSQFVTGAYGYTF
NA	NA	TRBV7-9	TRBJ1-5	TGTGCCAGCACCCATAGTGGTCGCAATCAGCCCCAGCATTTT	CASTHSGRNQPQHF
NA	NA	TRBV28	TRBJ1-4	TGTGCCAGCAGTCCCGCAGGGGTCACAACTAATGAAAAACTGTTTTTT	CASSPAGVTTNEKLFF
few	TRBD1	TRBV9	TRBJ1-2	TGTGCCAGCAGCGTAGCGTTGGGACAGGGCCTGGATGGCTACACCTTC	CASSVALGQGLDGYTF
NA	TRBD1	TRBV12-5	TRBJ1-1	TGTGCTAGTGCCAAGGACAGGGCGACTGAAGCTTTCTTT	CASAKDRATEAFF
NA	NA	TRBV9	TRBJ2-2	TGTGCCAGCAGCCCCGGAAGAGTGAACACCGGGGAGCTGTTTTTT	CASSPGRVNTGELFF
NA	NA	TRBV13	TRBJ2-1	TGTGCCAGCAGCTTAGGGTTTTCCGGAGGGGGCAATGAGCAGTTCTTC	CASSLGFSGGGNEQFF
few	TRBD1	TRBV6-1	TRBJ1-1	TGTGCCAGCAGTGACGGGACAGGGGACACTGAAGCTTTCTTT	CASSDGTGDTEAFF
NA	NA	TRBV5-1	TRBJ1-1	TGCGCCAGCAGCCATCCCGGTAGTACTGAAGCTTTCTTT	CASSHPGSTEAFF
NA	NA	TRBV6-1	TRBJ2-5	TGTGCCAGCAGTAGCCACGGGGAGACCCAGTACTTC	CASSSHGETQYF
NA	NA	TRBV6-1	TRBJ2-7	TGTGCCAGCAGTGGATCAGGGTTGCACGAGCAGTACTTC	CASSGSGLHEQYF
NA	NA	TRBV5-4	TRBJ1-2	TGTGCCAGCAGCTTGGGCACAGGGAGCTATGGCTACACCTTC	CASSLGTGSYGYTF
NA	NA	TRBV29-1	TRBJ1-2	TGCAGCGTTGGCGGGCTGGGGTATGGCTACACCTTC	CSVGGLGYGYTF